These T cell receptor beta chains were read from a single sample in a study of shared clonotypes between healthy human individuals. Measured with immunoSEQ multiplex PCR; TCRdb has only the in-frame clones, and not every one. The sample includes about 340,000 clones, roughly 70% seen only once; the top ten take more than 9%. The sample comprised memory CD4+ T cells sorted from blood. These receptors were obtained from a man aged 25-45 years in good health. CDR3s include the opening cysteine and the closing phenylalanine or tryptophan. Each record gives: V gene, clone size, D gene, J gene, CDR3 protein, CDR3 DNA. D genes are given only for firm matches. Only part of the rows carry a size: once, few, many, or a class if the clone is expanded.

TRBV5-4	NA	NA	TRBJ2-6	CASSLSGANVLTF	TGTGCCAGCAGCCTTTCAGGGGCCAACGTCCTGACTTTC
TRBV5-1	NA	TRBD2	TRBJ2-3	CASSLGSRLAGFTDTQYF	TGCGCCAGCAGTCTTGGTTCGAGACTAGCGGGGTTCACAGATACGCAGTATTTT
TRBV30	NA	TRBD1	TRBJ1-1	CAWSYRGPEAFF	TGTGCCTGGAGTTACAGGGGCCCTGAAGCTTTCTTT
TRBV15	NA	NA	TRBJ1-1	CATSRDMAGNTEAFF	TGTGCCACCAGCAGAGATATGGCAGGGAACACTGAAGCTTTCTTT
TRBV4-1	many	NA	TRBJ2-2	CASSQGAPNTGELFF	TGCGCCAGCAGCCAAGGCGCACCGAACACCGGGGAGCTGTTTTTT
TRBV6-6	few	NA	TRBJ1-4	CASSYTGRAEKLFF	TGTGCCAGCAGTTACACAGGGAGGGCGGAAAAACTGTTTTTT
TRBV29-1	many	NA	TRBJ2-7	CSVEVSGFGEQYF	TGCAGCGTTGAAGTTTCAGGGTTTGGCGAGCAGTACTTC
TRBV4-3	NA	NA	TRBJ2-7	CASSQDPTGEQYF	TGCGCCAGCAGCCAAGATCCCACAGGCGAGCAGTACTTC
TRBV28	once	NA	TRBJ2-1	CASSLSGREQFF	TGTGCCAGCAGCCTTAGCGGCAGGGAGCAGTTCTTC
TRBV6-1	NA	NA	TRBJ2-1	CASSEVDPRKEQFF	TGTGCCAGCAGTGAAGTCGACCCAAGGAAGGAGCAGTTCTTC
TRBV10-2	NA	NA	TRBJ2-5	CASSEGETQYF	TGCGCCAGCAGTGAAGGGGAGACCCAGTACTTC
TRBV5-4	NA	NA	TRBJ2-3	CASSSTQLPDTQYF	TGTGCCAGCAGCTCCACGCAGCTCCCAGATACGCAGTATTTT
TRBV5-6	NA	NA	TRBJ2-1	CASSPWLERDNEQFF	TGTGCCAGCAGCCCCTGGCTGGAGCGCGACAATGAGCAGTTCTTC
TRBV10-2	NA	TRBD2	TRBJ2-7	CASRSAGLAGSYEQYF	TGCGCCAGCAGGTCTGCGGGACTAGCGGGCTCCTACGAGCAGTACTTC
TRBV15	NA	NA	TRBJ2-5	CATSRLTDWKGRKTQYF	TGTGCCACCAGCAGACTTACCGACTGGAAGGGTCGGAAGACCCAGTACTTC
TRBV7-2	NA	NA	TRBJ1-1	CASSLGVIGTTEAFF	TGTGCCAGCAGCTTAGGGGTAATTGGAACGACTGAAGCTTTCTTT
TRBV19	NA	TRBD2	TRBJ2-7	CASSPGRGGPPYEQYF	TGTGCCAGTTCCCCGGGTAGGGGAGGGCCGCCCTACGAGCAGTACTTC